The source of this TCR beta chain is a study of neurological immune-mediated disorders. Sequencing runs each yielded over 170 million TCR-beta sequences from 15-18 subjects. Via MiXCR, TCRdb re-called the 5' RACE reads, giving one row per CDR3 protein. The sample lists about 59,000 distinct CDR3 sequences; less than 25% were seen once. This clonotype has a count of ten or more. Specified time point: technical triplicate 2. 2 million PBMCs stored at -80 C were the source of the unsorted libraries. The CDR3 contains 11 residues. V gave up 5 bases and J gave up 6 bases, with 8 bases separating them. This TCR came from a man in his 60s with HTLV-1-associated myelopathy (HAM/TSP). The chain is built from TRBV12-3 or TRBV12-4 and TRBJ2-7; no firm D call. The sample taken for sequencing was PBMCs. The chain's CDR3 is CASSALGEQYF. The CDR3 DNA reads TGTGCCAGCAGTGCCCTGGGCGAGCAGTACTTC.